A single sample gave rise to the 5 T cell receptor beta chains below, sequenced in a study of monozygotic twins with inflammatory bowel disease. TCRdb processed the 5' RACE reads again and assigns one entry to each CDR3 protein, with no DNA. The specimen's table records approximately 400,000 distinct CDR3 sequences. The source material was blood. The receptors come from a human donor with ulcerative colitis or Crohn's disease, or a healthy co-twin of an affected twin (not recorded which).

J is TRBJ2-6 and V is TRBV7-2; TCRdb selects TRBD1, and the lack of DNA leaves this call unchecked. CDR1 is SGHTA and CDR2 is FQGNSA in the germline V gene. The CDR3 totals 17 residues. The CDR3 region is CASSPGQRLSGANVLTF.

The chain carries TRBV12-3 or TRBV12-4 and TRBJ2-6. The CDR3 has 20 amino acids. The CDR3 reads CASSSNTGTDSNSGANVLTF.

The gene calls are TRBV19 and TRBJ2-1; TCRdb gives TRBD2 as the D gene, but with no DNA this cannot be confirmed. Germline V CDR1 and CDR2: LNHDA, SQIVND (reference sequence). The CDR3 is 14 amino acids. This chain's CDR3 is CASKVAGGPDEQFF.

The chain recombines TRBV20-1 with TRBJ2-1; TCRdb's assignment of TRBD2 cannot be checked, as there is no DNA. Per germline, CDR1 DFQATT and CDR2 SNEGSKA (reference sequence). This CDR3 comprises 14 residues. The chain's CDR3 is CSARLAVSYNEQFF.

The genes are TRBV20-1 and TRBJ2-1. This CDR3 has 14 amino acids. Germline CDR1 DFQATT, CDR2 SNEGSKA (reference sequence). CDR3 sequence reads: CSARDSVSRNEQFF.